This T cell receptor (beta chain) was sequenced during a study of blood T cell repertoires in COVID-19. This clone was detected a few times. Clones were read by immunoSEQ multiplex PCR, and TCRdb kept only the in-frame ones, dropping some. The sample carries a few hundred thousand clones, under 95% recorded once. This CDR3 spans 13 amino acids. The germline CDR1 and CDR2 sequences are SGHTA and FQGNSA. The trim removed 4 bases at V and 6 bases at J, leaving 4 bases unmatched. The rearrangement joins TRBV7-2 to TRBJ1-1; the match to TRBD1 covers 8 bases. Sequenced: PBMCs or T cells enriched from blood (not recorded which). The TCR originated in a woman in her twenties or thirties who had recovered from COVID-19. CDR3 nucleotides: TGTGCCAGCAGCTCAGGGGGCGCTGCTGAAGCTTTCTTT. This sequence encodes CASSSGGAAEAFF.